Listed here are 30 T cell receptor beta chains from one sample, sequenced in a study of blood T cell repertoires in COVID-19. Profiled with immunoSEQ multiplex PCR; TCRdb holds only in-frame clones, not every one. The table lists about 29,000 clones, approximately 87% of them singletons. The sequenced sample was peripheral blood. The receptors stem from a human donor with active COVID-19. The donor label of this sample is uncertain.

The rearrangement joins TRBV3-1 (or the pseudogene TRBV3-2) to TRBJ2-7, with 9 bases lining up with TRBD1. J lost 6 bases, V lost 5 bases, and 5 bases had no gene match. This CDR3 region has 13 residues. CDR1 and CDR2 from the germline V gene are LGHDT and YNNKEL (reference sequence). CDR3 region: CASSFGTGREQYF. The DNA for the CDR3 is TGTGCCAGCAGCTTCGGGACAGGGCGCGAGCAGTACTTC.

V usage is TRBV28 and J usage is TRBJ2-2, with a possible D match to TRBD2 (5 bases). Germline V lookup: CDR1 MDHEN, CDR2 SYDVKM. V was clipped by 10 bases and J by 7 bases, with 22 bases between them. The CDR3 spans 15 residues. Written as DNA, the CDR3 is TGTGCCATCCAAGGCGGTAGCGCCCTCGGCGGGGAGCTGTTTTTT. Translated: CAIQGGSALGGELFF.

This CDR3 reads CATSDGTGFQETQYF. In DNA, the CDR3 is TGTGCCACCAGTGACGGGACAGGATTTCAAGAGACCCAGTACTTC. The J gene is TRBJ2-5, the V gene TRBV24-1; 8 positions agree with TRBD1. Per germline, CDR1 KGHDR and CDR2 SFDVKD. Germline trimming cut 4 bases from V and 2 bases from J; bases unmatched to any gene: 5. CDR3 length: 15 amino acids.

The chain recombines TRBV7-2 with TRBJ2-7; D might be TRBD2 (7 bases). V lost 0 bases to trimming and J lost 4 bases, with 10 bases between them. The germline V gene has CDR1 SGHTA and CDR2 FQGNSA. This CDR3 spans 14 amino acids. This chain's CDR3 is CASSLAGGPYEQYF. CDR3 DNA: TGTGCCAGCAGCTTAGCGGGGGGGCCGTACGAGCAGTACTTC. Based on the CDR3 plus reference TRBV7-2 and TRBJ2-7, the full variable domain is GAGVSQSPSNKVTEKGKDVELRCDPISGHTALYWYRQSLGQGLEFLIYFQGNSAPDKSGLPSDRFSAERTGGSVSTLTIQRTQQEDSAVYLCASSLAGGPYEQYFGPGTRLTVT.

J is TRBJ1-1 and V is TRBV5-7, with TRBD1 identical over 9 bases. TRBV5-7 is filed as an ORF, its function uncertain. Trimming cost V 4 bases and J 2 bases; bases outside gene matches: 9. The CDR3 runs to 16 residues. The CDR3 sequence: CASSEGTGQGNTEAFF. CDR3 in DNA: TGTGCCAGCAGCGAAGGGACAGGGCAGGGAAACACTGAAGCTTTCTTT.

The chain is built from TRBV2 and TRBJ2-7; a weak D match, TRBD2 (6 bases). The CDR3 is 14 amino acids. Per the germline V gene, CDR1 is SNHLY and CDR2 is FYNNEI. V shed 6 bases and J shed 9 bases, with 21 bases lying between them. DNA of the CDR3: TGTGCCAGCAGAGGCGGAAGCTACGGGACTCCGCAGTACTTC. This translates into CASRGGSYGTPQYF.

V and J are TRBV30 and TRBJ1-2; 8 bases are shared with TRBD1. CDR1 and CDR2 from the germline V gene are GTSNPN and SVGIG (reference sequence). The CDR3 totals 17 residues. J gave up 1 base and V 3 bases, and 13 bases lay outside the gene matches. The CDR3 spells CAWRGGTDRDDNYGYTF. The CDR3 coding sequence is TGTGCCTGGAGGGGGGGGACGGACAGGGATGATAACTATGGCTACACCTTC.

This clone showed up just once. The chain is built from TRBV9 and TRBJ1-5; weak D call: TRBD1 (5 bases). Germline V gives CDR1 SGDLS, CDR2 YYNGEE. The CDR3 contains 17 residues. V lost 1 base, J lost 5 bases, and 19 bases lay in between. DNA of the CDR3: TGTGCCAGCAGCGTAAGTGGGGGGAGGGAATGGGATCAGCCCCAGCATTTT. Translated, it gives CASSVSGGREWDQPQHF.

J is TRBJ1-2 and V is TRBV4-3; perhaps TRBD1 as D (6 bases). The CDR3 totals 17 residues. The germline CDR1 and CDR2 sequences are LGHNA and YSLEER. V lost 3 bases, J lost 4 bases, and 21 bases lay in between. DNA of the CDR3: TGCGCCAGCAGCCACTCATCCGGGGGGCCGGCGAGCTATGGCTACACCTTC. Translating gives CASSHSSGGPASYGYTF.

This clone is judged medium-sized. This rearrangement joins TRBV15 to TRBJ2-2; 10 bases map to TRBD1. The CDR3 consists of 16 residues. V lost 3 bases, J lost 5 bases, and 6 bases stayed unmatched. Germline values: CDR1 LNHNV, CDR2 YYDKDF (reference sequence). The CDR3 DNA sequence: TGTGCCACCAGCAGGGGACAGGGGATGAGGACCGGGGAGCTGTTTTTT. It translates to CATSRGQGMRTGELFF.

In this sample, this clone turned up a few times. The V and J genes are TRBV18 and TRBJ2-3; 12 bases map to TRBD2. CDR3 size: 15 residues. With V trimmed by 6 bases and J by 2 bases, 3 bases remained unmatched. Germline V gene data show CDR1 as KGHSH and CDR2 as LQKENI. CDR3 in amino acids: CASSGLAGTTDTQYF. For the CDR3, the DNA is TGTGCCAGCTCTGGACTAGCGGGGACCACAGATACGCAGTATTTT.

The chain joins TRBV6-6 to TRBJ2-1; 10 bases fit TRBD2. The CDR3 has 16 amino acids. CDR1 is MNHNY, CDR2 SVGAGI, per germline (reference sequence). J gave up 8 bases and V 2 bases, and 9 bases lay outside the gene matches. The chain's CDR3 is CASSYPSGTSADEQFF. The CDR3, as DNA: TGTGCCAGCAGTTACCCATCCGGGACTAGCGCCGATGAGCAGTTCTTC.

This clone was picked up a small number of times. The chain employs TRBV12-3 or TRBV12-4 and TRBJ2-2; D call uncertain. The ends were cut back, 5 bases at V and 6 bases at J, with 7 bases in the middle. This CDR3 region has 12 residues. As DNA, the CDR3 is TGTGCCAGCAGTCTCCTGTCCGGGGAGCTGTTTTTT. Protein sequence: CASSLLSGELFF.

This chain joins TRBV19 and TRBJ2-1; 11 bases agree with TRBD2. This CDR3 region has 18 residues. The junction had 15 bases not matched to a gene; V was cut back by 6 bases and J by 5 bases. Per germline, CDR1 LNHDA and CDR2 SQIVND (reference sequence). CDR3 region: CASSISSGGLLVNNEQFF. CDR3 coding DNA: TGTGCCAGTAGCATCTCTAGCGGGGGGCTGCTCGTCAACAATGAGCAGTTCTTC.

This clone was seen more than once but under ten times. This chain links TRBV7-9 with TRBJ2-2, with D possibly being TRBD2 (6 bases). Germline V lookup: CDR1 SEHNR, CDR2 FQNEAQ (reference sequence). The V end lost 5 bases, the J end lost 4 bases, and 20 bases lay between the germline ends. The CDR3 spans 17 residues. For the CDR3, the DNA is TGTGCCAGCAGCCCAGCATACGGAGGGTTGAGCACCGGGGAGCTGTTTTTT. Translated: CASSPAYGGLSTGELFF.

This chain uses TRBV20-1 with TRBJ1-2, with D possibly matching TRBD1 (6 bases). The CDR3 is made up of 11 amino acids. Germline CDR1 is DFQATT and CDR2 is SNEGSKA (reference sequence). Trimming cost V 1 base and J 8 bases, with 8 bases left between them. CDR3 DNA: TGCAGTGCTAGAGGGACAGAAGGCTACACCTTC. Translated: CSARGTEGYTF.

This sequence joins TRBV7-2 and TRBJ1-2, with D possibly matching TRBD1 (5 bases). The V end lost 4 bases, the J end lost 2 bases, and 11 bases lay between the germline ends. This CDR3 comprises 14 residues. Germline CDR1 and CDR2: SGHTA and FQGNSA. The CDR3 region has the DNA TGTGCCAGCAGCTCTCCGGGACTAAACTATGGCTACACCTTC. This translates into CASSSPGLNYGYTF.

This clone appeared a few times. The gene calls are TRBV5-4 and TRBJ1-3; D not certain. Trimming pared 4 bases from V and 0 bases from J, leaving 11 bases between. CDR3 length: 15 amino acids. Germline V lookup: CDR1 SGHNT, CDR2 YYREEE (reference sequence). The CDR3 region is CASSARVDSGNTIYF. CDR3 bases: TGTGCCAGCAGCGCGCGGGTCGACTCTGGAAACACCATATATTTT. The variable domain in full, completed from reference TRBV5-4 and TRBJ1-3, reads ETGVTQSPTHLIKTRGQQVTLRCSSQSGHNTVSWYQQALGQGPQFIFQYYREEENGRGNFPPRFSGLQFPNYSSELNVNALELDDSALYLCASSARVDSGNTIYFGEGSWLTVV.

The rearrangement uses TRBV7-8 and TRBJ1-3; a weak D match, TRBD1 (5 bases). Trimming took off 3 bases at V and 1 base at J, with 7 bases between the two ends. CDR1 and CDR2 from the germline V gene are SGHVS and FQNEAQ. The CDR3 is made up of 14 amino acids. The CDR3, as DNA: TGTGCCAGCAGCTTGACAGTATCTGGAAACACCATATATTTT. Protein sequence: CASSLTVSGNTIYF.

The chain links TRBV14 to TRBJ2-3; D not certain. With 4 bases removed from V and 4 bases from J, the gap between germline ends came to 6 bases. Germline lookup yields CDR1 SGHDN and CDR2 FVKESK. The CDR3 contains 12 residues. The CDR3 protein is CASSPRSDTQYF. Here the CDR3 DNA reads TGTGCCAGCAGCCCGAGGTCAGATACGCAGTATTTT.

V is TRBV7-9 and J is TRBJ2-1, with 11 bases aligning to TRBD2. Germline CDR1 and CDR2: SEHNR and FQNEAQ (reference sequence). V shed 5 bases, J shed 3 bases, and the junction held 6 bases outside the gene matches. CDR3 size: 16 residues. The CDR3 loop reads CASSVTSGGNYNEQFF. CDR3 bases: TGTGCCAGCAGCGTAACTAGCGGGGGTAACTACAATGAGCAGTTCTTC.

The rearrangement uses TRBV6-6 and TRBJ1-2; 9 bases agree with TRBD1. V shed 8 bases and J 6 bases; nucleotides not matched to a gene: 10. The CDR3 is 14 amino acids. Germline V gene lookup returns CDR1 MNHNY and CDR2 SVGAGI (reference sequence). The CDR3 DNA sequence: TGTGCCAGCGCTGCACCGGGACAGGGAGATGGCTACACCTTC. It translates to CASAAPGQGDGYTF.

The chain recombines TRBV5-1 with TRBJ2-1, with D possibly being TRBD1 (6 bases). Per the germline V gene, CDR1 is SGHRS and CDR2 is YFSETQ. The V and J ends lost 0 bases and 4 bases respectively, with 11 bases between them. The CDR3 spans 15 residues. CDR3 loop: CASSLESGEYNEQFF. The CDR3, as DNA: TGCGCCAGCAGCTTGGAGTCAGGGGAGTACAATGAGCAGTTCTTC.

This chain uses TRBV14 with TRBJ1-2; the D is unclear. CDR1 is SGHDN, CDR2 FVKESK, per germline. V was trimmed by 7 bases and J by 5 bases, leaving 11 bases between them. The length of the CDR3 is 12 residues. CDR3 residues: CASTPWAYGYTF. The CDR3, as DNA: TGTGCCAGCACCCCGTGGGCGTATGGCTACACCTTC. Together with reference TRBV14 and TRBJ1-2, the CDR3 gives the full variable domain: EAGVTQFPSHSVIEKGQTVTLRCDPISGHDNLYWYRRVMGKEIKFLLHFVKESKQDESGMPNNRFLAERTGGTYSTLKVQPAELEDSGVYFCASTPWAYGYTFGSGTRLTVV.

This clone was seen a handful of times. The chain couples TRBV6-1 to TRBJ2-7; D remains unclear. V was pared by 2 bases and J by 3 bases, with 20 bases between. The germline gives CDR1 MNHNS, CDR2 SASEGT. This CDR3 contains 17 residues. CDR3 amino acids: CASSEFPRVQTNYEQYF. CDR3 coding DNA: TGTGCCAGCAGTGAATTCCCACGAGTCCAAACCAACTACGAGCAGTACTTC.

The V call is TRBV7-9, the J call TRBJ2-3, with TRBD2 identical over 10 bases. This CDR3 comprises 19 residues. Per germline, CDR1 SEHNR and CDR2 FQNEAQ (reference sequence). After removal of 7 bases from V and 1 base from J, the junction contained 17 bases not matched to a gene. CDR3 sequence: CASTHTQREGFWGTDTQYF. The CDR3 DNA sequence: TGTGCCAGCACCCACACTCAGCGGGAGGGATTTTGGGGCACAGATACGCAGTATTTT.

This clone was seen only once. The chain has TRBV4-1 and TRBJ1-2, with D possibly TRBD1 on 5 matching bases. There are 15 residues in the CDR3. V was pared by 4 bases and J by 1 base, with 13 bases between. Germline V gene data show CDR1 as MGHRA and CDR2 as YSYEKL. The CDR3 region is CASSRPPGINYGYTF. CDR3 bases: TGCGCCAGCAGCCGACCCCCAGGGATTAACTATGGCTACACCTTC.

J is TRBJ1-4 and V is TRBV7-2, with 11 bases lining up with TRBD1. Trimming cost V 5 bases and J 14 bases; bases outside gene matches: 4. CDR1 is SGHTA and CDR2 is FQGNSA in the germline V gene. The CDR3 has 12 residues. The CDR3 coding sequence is TGTGCCAGCAGCACGGGGACAGGGGGGCTGTTTTTT. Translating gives CASSTGTGGLFF. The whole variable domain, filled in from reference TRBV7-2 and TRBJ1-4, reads GAGVSQSPSNKVTEKGKDVELRCDPISGHTALYWYRQSLGQGLEFLIYFQGNSAPDKSGLPSDRFSAERTGGSVSTLTIQRTQQEDSAVYLCASSTGTGGLFFGSGTQLSVL.

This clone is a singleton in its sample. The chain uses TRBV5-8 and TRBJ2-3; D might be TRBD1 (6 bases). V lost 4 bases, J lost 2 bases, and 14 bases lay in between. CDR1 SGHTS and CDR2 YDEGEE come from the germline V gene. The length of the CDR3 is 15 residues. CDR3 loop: CASSGQGLTTDTQYF. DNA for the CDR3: TGTGCCAGCAGCGGCCAGGGGCTGACCACAGATACGCAGTATTTT.

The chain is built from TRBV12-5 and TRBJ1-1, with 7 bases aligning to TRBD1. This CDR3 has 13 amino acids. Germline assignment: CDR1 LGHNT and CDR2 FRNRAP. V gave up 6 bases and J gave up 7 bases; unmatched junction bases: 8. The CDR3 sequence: CASGLGQIYEAFF. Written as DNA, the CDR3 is TGTGCTAGTGGCCTGGGACAGATTTATGAAGCTTTCTTT.